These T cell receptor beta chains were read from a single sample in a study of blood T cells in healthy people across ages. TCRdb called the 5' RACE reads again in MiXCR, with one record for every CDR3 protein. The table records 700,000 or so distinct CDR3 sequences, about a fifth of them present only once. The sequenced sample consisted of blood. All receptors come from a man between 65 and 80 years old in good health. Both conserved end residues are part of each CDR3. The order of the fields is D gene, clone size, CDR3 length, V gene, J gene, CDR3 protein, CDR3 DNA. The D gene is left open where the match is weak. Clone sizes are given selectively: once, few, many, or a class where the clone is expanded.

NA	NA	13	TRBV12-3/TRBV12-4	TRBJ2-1	CASRVGEDHEQFF	TGTGCCAGCAGAGTCGGCGAGGACCATGAGCAGTTCTTC
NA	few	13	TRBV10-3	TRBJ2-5	CAISDGFQETQYF	TGTGCCATCAGTGACGGCTTCCAAGAGACCCAGTACTTC
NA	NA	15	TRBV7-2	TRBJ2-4	CASSTSWGPQNIQYF	TGTGCCAGCAGCACCTCGTGGGGACCCCAAAACATTCAGTACTTC
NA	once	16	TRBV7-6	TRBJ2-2	CASSLVSGLNTGELFF	TGTGCCAGCAGCTTAGTGTCGGGGTTAAACACCGGGGAGCTGTTTTTT
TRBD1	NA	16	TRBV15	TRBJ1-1	CATSRPRDSVNTEAFF	TGTGCCACCAGCAGACCGAGGGACAGCGTGAACACTGAAGCTTTCTTT
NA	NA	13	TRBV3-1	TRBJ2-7	CASSGLAAYEQYF	TGTGCCAGCAGCGGTCTGGCGGCCTACGAGCAGTACTTC
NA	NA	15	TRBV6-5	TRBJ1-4	CASSITEGFNEKLFF	TGTGCCAGCAGCATCACGGAGGGGTTTAATGAAAAACTGTTTTTT
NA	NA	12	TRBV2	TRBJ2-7	CASSENSYEQCF	TGTGCCAGCAGTGAAAACTCCTACGAGCAGTGCTTC
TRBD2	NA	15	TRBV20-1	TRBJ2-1	CSARAGTSMGHEQFF	TGCAGTGCTAGAGCTGGGACTAGCATGGGACATGAGCAGTTCTTC
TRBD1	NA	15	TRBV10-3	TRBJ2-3	CAISERQGGTDTQYF	TGTGCCATCAGTGAGAGACAGGGGGGCACAGATACGCAGTATTTT
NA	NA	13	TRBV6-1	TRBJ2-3	CASSEGGSPTQYF	TGTGCCAGCAGTGAAGGGGGGAGCCCCACGCAGTATTTT
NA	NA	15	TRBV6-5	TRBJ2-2	CASSRDRSNTGELVF	TGTGCCAGCAGTCGGGACCGTTCGAACACCGGGGAGCTGGTTTTT
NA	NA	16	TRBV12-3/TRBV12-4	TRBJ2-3	CASSSAGRPPTDTQYF	TGTGCCAGCAGTTCGGCGGGCCGCCCACCCACAGATACGCAGTATTTT
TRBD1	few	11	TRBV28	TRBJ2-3	CASQGVNTQYF	TGTGCCAGCCAGGGGGTGAATACGCAGTATTTT
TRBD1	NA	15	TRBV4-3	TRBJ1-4	CASSPRQGPNEKLFF	TGCGCCAGCAGCCCACGACAGGGACCTAATGAAAAACTGTTTTTT
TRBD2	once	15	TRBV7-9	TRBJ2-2	CASSAGGENTGELFF	TGTGCCAGCAGCGCGGGGGGGGAGAACACCGGGGAGCTGTTTTTT
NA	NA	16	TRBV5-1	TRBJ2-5	CASSRGQPSTQETQYF	TGCGCCAGCAGCAGGGGACAACCGAGTACGCAAGAGACCCAGTACTTC
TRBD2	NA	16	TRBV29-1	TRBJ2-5	CSVVGWLAGFQETQYF	TGCAGCGTTGTAGGGTGGCTAGCGGGGTTCCAAGAGACCCAGTACTTC
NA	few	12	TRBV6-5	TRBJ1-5	CASGKGVQPQHF	TGTGCCAGCGGAAAGGGGGTTCAGCCCCAGCATTTT
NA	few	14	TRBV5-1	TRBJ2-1	CASSLGRGDNEQFF	TGCGCCAGCAGCCTCGGCCGTGGGGACAATGAGCAGTTCTTC
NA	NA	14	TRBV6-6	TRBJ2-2	CASSFQTPGGELFF	TGTGCCAGCAGTTTCCAGACCCCGGGTGGGGAGCTGTTTTTT
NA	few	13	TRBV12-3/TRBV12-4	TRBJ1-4	CASSFSGNEKLFF	TGTGCCAGCAGTTTCTCGGGGAATGAAAAACTGTTTTTT
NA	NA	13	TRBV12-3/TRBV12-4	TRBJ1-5	CASREQANQPQHF	TGTGCCAGCAGGGAACAGGCCAATCAGCCCCAGCATTTT
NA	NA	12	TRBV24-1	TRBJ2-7	CATSDAGYEQYF	TGTGCCACCAGTGATGCGGGCTACGAGCAGTACTTC
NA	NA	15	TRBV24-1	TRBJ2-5	CATSGGLAVQETQYF	TGTGCCACCAGTGGGGGGCTAGCGGTACAAGAGACCCAGTACTTC
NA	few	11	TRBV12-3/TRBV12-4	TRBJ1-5	CGSSFVQPQHF	TGTGGCAGCAGTTTTGTGCAGCCCCAGCATTTT
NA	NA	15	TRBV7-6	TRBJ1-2	CASSQSTVGRDGYTF	TGTGCCAGCAGCCAATCGACGGTCGGAAGGGATGGCTACACCTTC